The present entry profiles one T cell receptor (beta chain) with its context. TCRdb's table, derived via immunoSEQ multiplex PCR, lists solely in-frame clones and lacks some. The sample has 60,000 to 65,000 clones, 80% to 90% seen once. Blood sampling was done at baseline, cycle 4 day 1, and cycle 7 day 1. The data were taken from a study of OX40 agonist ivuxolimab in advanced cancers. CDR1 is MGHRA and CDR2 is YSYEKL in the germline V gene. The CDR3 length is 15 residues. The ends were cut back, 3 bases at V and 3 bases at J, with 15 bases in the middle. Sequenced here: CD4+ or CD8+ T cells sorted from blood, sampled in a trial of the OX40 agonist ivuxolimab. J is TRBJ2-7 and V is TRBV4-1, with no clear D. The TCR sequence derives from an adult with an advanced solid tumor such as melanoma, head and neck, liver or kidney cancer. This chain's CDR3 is CASSHSDGIYYEQYF. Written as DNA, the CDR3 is TGCGCCAGCAGCCACTCGGACGGCATCTACTACGAGCAGTACTTC.